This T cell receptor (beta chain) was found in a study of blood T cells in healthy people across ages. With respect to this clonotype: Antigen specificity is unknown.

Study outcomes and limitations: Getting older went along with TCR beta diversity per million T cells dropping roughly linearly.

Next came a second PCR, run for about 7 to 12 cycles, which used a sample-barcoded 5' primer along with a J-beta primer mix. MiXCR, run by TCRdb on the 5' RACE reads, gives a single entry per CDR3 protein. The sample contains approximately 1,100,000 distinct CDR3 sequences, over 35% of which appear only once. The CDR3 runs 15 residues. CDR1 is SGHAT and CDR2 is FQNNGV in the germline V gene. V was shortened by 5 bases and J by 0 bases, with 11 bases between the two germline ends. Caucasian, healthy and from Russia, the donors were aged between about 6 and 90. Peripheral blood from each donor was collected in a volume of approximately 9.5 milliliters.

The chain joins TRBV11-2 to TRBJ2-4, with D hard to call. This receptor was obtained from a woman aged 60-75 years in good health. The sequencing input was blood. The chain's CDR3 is CASSPVFKAKNIQYF. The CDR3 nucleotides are TGTGCCAGCAGCCCTGTATTCAAAGCCAAAAACATTCAGTACTTC.